Listed below are T cell receptor beta chains from one sample, sequenced in a study of CD8+ T cells in alopecia areata. Using immunoSEQ multiplex PCR, the repertoire was profiled, and TCRdb retains in-frame clones only, with some absent. This table has 95,000 to 100,000 clones, roughly 64% appearing once. The material was CD8+ T cells sorted from blood, obtained at week 4, from a patient treated with tofacitinib. These receptors were collected from a human donor with alopecia areata. CDR3s include the opening cysteine and the closing phenylalanine or tryptophan. Each record gives: V gene, J gene, clone size, D gene, CDR3 DNA, CDR3 protein. A D gene is named only where the DNA matches it firmly. Expanded clones get a size class; other rows say once, few or many, or leave the size out.

TRBV27	TRBJ1-2	NA	TRBD1	TGTGCCAGCACCGACCCGACAGGGGGCCCTAACTATGGCTACACCTTC	CASTDPTGGPNYGYTF
TRBV27	TRBJ2-4	NA	NA	TGTGCCAGCAGTTTATTGGCGTTCGGGGAAAACATTCAGTACTTC	CASSLLAFGENIQYF
TRBV28	TRBJ2-1	few	NA	TGTGCCAGCAGGACAGGTTTCAATGAGCAGTTCTTC	CASRTGFNEQFF
TRBV7-9	TRBJ2-5	NA	TRBD1	TGTGCCAGCAGCATAAGGGCAGGGGGCCGGGAGACCCAGTACTTC	CASSIRAGGRETQYF
TRBV9	TRBJ1-2	NA	TRBD1	TGTGCCAGCAGCGCACCTGGGACAGGGAACTATGGCTACACCTTC	CASSAPGTGNYGYTF
TRBV5-6	TRBJ1-2	once	NA	TGTGCCAGCAGCTATGAAAAGGGGACGGCCTATGGCTACACCTTC	CASSYEKGTAYGYTF
TRBV13	TRBJ2-7	once	TRBD2	TGTGCCAGCAAGGTACGAGCGGGGGAGGTGGGGATCGACGAGCAGTACTTC	CASKVRAGEVGIDEQYF
TRBV7-8	TRBJ2-3	few	NA	TGTGCCAGCAGCTTAGAGCAGGCGGTAGATACGCAGTATTTT	CASSLEQAVDTQYF
TRBV28	TRBJ1-5	NA	NA	TGTGCCAGCACGAGTGCAGGGCCCCAGCATTTT	CASTSAGPQHF
TRBV19	TRBJ1-2	NA	NA	TGTGCCAGTAGTGGAGGTTACAGGGCTCGTGACTATGGCTACACCTTC	CASSGGYRARDYGYTF
TRBV5-6	TRBJ1-1	NA	NA	TGTGCCAGCAGCTGGGAGGGGAACACTGAAGCTTTCTTT	CASSWEGNTEAFF
TRBV5-4	TRBJ2-1	NA	TRBD2	TGTGCCAGCGGGGAGGCTAGCGGGGGAGACAATGAGCAGTTCTTC	CASGEASGGDNEQFF
TRBV5-1	TRBJ2-2	NA	TRBD1	TGCGCCAGCAGCTTGACCGGGACAGGGTACACCGGGGAGCTGTTTTTT	CASSLTGTGYTGELFF
TRBV25-1	TRBJ1-2	NA	NA	TGTGCCAGCAGTGAAGGGGACGGATTGATCCCTTTCTATGGCTACACCTTC	CASSEGDGLIPFYGYTF
TRBV27	TRBJ2-1	NA	TRBD2	TGTGCCAGCAGTTTGGGAGCGGGGGGGATCGGTGAGCAGTTCTTC	CASSLGAGGIGEQFF
TRBV13	TRBJ2-7	few	NA	TGTGCCAGCAGGCTCCTCGGGGATGGGTCCGAGCAGTACTTC	CASRLLGDGSEQYF